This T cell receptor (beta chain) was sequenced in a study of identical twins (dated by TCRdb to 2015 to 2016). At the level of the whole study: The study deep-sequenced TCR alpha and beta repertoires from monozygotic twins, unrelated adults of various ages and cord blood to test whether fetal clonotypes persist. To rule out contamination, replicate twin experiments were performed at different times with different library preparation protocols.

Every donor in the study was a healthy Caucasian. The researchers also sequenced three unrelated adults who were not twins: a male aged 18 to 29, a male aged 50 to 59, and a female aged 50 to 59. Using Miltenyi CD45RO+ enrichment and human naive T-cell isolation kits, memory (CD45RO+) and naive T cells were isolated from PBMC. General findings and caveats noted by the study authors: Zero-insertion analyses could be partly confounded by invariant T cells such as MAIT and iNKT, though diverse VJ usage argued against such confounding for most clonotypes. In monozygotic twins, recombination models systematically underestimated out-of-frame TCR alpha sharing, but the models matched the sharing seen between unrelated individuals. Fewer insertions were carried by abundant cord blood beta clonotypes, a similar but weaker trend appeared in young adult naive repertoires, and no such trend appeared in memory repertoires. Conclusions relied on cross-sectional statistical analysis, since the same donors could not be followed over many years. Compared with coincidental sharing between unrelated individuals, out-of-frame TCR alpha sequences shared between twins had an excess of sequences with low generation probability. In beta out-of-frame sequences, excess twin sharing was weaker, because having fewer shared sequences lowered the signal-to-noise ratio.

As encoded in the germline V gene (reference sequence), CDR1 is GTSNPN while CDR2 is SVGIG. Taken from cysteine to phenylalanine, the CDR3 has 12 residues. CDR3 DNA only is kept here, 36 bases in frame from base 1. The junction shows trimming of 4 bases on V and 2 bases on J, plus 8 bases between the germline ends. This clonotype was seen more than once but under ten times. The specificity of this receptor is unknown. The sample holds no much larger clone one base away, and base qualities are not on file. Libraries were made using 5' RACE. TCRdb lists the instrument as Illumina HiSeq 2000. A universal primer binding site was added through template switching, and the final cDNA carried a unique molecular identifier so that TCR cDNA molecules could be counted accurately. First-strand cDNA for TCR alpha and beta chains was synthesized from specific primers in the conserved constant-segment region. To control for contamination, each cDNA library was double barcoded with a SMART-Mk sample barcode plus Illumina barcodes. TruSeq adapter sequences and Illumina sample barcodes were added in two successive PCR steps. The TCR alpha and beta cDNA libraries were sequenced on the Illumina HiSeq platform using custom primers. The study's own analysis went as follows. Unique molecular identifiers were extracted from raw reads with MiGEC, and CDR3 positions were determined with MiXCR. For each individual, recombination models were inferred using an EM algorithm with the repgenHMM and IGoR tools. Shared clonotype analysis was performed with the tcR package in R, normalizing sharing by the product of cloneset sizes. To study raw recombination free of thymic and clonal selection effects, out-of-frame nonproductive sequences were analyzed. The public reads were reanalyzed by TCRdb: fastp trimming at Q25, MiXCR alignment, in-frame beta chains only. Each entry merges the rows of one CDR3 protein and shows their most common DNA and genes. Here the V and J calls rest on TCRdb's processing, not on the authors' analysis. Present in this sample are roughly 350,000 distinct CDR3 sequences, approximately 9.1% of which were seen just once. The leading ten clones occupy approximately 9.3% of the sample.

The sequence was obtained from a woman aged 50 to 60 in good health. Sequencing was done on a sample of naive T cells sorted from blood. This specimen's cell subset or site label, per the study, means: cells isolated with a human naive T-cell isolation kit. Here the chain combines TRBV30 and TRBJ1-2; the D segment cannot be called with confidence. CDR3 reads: CAWKSANYGYTF. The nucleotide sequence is TGTGCCTGGAAGTCCGCGAACTATGGCTACACCTTC. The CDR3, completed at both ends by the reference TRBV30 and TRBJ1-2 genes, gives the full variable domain SQTIHQWPATLVQPVGSPLSLECTVEGTSNPNLYWYRQAAGRGLQLLFYSVGIGQISSEVPQNLSASRPQDRQFILSSKKLLLSDSGFYLCAWKSANYGYTFGSGTRLTVV.